This T cell receptor beta chain was captured by sequencing in a study of blood T cell repertoires in COVID-19. Across the whole study: The cDNA or gDNA used as material had been derived from T cells, B-cell-depleted T cells, or PBMCs.

TCRdb's table, derived via immunoSEQ multiplex PCR, lists solely in-frame clones and lacks some. The data hold about 320,000 clones, with 86% observed a single time. V trimming: 8 bases; J trimming: 5 bases; junction bases outside the gene matches: 13. This CDR3 region has 15 residues. Germline CDR1 reads SGHVS; CDR2 reads FNYEAQ. The sample comprised peripheral blood. The V and J genes are TRBV7-6 and TRBJ2-5, with 8 bases aligning to TRBD1. The clonotype originates from a woman aged 45-65 years with acute or convalescent COVID-19. This chain's CDR3 is CASSERRQGAETQYF. The CDR3 bases are TGTGCCAGCTCCGAACGGCGCCAGGGGGCCGAGACCCAGTACTTC.